Listed below are T cell receptor beta chains from one sample, sequenced in a study of cytomegalovirus exposure and HLA in healthy donors. Measured with immunoSEQ multiplex PCR; TCRdb has only the in-frame clones, and not every one. This table has about 130,000 clones, about 80% appearing once. Sample: PBMCs. The receptors originated from a woman between 40 and 55 years old in good health and CMV-seronegative. The CDR3 runs from the conserved cysteine through the conserved F or W. The D gene is left open where the match is weak. For some rows the clone size is stated as once, few or many, or as a class when expanded; others skip it.

v_gene	j_gene	d_gene	abundance	CDR3nt	CDR3aa
TRBV5-1	TRBJ2-2	TRBD2	few	TGCGCCAGCAGCATTACTAGCGGGGGGGCCGACACCGGGGAGCTGTTTTTT	CASSITSGGADTGELFF
TRBV6-6	TRBJ2-2	.	.	TGTGCCAGCGACCCCGGGACTCGAATCGGGGAGCTGTTTTTT	CASDPGTRIGELFF
TRBV9	TRBJ2-1	.	.	TGTGCCAGCGGAGGGGGCGGAGGCTACAATGAGCAGTTCTTC	CASGGGGGYNEQFF
TRBV4-2	TRBJ2-5	TRBD2	.	TGTGCCAGCAGCCAGGGGGGGACTAGCGGGGAGACCCAGTACTTC	CASSQGGTSGETQYF
TRBV16	TRBJ2-1	TRBD2	.	TGTGCCAGCAGCCAATCGGGACTAGCGGAATACAATGAGCAGTTCTTC	CASSQSGLAEYNEQFF
TRBV4-3	TRBJ2-2	TRBD1	.	TGCGCCAGCAGCCCCGGACAGGGCCCCGGGGAGCTGTTTTTT	CASSPGQGPGELFF
TRBV7-2	TRBJ2-5	TRBD2	.	TGTGCCAGCAGCTGGGGAGCGGGAGCTGAGGAGACCCAGTACTTC	CASSWGAGAEETQYF
TRBV6-4	TRBJ1-1	.	.	TGTGCCAGCAGTTCCCCAATGAACACTGAAGCTTTCTTT	CASSSPMNTEAFF
TRBV4-1	TRBJ1-1	.	.	TGCGCCAGCCGACAGAACACTGAAGCTTTCTTT	CASRQNTEAFF
TRBV19	TRBJ1-3	.	.	TGTGCCAGTAGTTCGTACAGGGCCAACTCTGGAAACACCATATATTTT	CASSSYRANSGNTIYF
TRBV19	TRBJ1-1	TRBD1	once	TGTGCCAGCCATGTGGGACAGGTGAACACTGAAGCTTTCTTT	CASHVGQVNTEAFF
TRBV11-2	TRBJ2-2	TRBD1	.	TGTGCCAGCATCAGTCGGGACAGGGCCCTACTCCTGGACACCGGGGAGCTGTTTTTT	CASISRDRALLLDTGELFF
TRBV4-1	TRBJ2-1	TRBD1	.	TGCGCCAGCAGCCACGCCGGGACAGGGAGTTCGGATGAGCAGTTCTTC	CASSHAGTGSSDEQFF
TRBV7-2	TRBJ1-1	.	.	TGTGCCAGCAGCTTAGTCCCCGGACTGGATCAAAACACTGAAGCTTTCTTT	CASSLVPGLDQNTEAFF
TRBV4-3	TRBJ2-7	.	.	TGCGCCAGCAGCCACCGCTCAGGCTACGAGCAGTACTTC	CASSHRSGYEQYF
TRBV10-3	TRBJ1-6	TRBD1	.	TGTGCCATCAGAAAGACAGGGGTAAGGTCACCCCTCCACTTT	CAIRKTGVRSPLHF
TRBV2	TRBJ1-1	.	.	TGTGCCAGCACCAAGTGGACTCCTGAAGCTTTCTTT	CASTKWTPEAFF
TRBV19	TRBJ1-4	TRBD1	.	TGTGCCAGTACAAAGGGACAGTCCCCAACTAATGAAAAACTGTTTTTT	CASTKGQSPTNEKLFF
TRBV6-5	TRBJ2-5	.	.	TGTGCCAGCAGGCTACAGGGAGGGGGGACCCAGTACTTC	CASRLQGGGTQYF
TRBV25-1	TRBJ2-7	.	.	TGTGCCAGCAGTCCCCGCGATAGCGGCTACGAGCAGTACTTC	CASSPRDSGYEQYF
TRBV5-1	TRBJ2-5	.	.	TGCGCCAGCAGCTTGTCCTTAGGGAAGGGGGAGACCCAGTACTTC	CASSLSLGKGETQYF
TRBV5-4	TRBJ1-3	.	.	TGTGCCAGCAGCTTGGATCCGGGGATTGGGGGAAACACCATATATTTT	CASSLDPGIGGNTIYF
TRBV9	TRBJ2-7	.	once	TGTGCCAGCAGCGTAGGGGCGGGGTTGGCCTACGAGCAGTACTTC	CASSVGAGLAYEQYF
TRBV5-1	TRBJ2-3	TRBD1	.	TGCGCCAGCAGCCTCCGATGGGGACAGGGAGTTCATACGCAGTATTTT	CASSLRWGQGVHTQYF
TRBV4-1	TRBJ2-1	TRBD2	.	TGCGCCAGCAGCCAGACTAGCGGGGCCTCCTACAATGAGCAGTTCTTC	CASSQTSGASYNEQFF
TRBV6-5	TRBJ1-4	.	once	TGTGCCAGCAGTTATAAGGACAGAGAAAAACTGTTTTTT	CASSYKDREKLFF
TRBV27	TRBJ2-2	TRBD1	few	TGTGCCAGCAGTTCGGACAGGGGTCGAACCGGGGAGCTGTTTTTT	CASSSDRGRTGELFF
TRBV6-5	TRBJ2-7	TRBD1	.	TGTGCCAGCAAACGAACGACAGGGGGCGGCGAGCAGTACTTC	CASKRTTGGGEQYF
TRBV2	TRBJ1-4	.	.	TGTGCCAGCAGTGAAGCGGAGGGCCCTAATGAAAAACTGTTTTTT	CASSEAEGPNEKLFF
TRBV7-3	TRBJ2-2	.	.	TGTGCCAGCAGCTTAGATGGACGAGGGGGGGCCGCCGGGGAGCTGTTTTTT	CASSLDGRGGAAGELFF
TRBV5-6	TRBJ2-2	.	.	TGTGCCAGCAGTTTGACAATGAGCGGGTTTGTCGGGGAGCTGTTTTTT	CASSLTMSGFVGELFF
TRBV5-6	TRBJ2-1	.	once	TGTGCCAGCAGCTTGGGCGGCCTCACCTACAATGAGCAGTTCTTC	CASSLGGLTYNEQFF